The next 18 T cell receptor beta chains were all read from a single sample in a study of shared clonotypes between healthy human individuals. CD45RO-negative, CCR7-selected cells formed the naive CD8 fraction, which excluded terminally differentiated effector memory CD45RA+ cells. The data were produced by immunoSEQ multiplex PCR, yet TCRdb's version contains in-frame clones alone and is incomplete. Counted here are about 680,000 clones, 90% to 95% occurring once; the ten biggest clones make up 24%. Sequenced material: naive CD8+ T cells sorted from blood. The origin of the receptors is a man in his thirties or forties in good health.

The chain recombines TRBV5-6 with TRBJ2-7, with D perhaps matching TRBD1 (5 bases). The CDR3 runs to 16 residues. CDR1 is SGHDT and CDR2 is YYEEEE in the germline V gene. Trimming took off 3 bases at V and 6 bases at J, with 22 bases between the two ends. CDR3 sequence: CASSSYAGTKRGEQYF. For the CDR3, the DNA is TGTGCCAGCAGCTCTTATGCCGGAACTAAAAGGGGCGAGCAGTACTTC.

A remark on this clone: This sample also contains other DNA sequences that code for the same CDR3. The J gene is TRBJ2-5, the V gene TRBV7-9; no clear D gene. Germline CDR1 and CDR2: SEHNR and FQNEAQ (reference sequence). The V and J ends lost 5 bases and 4 bases respectively, with 11 bases between them. This CDR3 is 13 amino acids long. The CDR3, as DNA: TGTGCCAGCAGCCTCGGATTCGGAGAGACCCAGTACTTC. Residues: CASSLGFGETQYF. The full variable domain, rest sourced from reference TRBV7-9 and TRBJ2-5, is DTGVSQNPRHKITKRGQNVTFRCDPISEHNRLYWYRQTLGQGPEFLTYFQNEAQLEKSRLLSDRFSAERPKGSFSTLEIQRTEQGDSAMYLCASSLGFGETQYFGPGTRLLVL.

The rearrangement links TRBV7-2 to TRBJ1-2; TRBD1 aligns across 9 bases. The CDR3 length is 16 residues. Per the germline V gene, CDR1 is SGHTA and CDR2 is FQGNSA. Trimming took 4 bases from V and 3 from J; bases not matched to a gene: 9. The CDR3 spells CASSSRQGEAHYGYTF. CDR3 DNA sequence: TGTGCCAGCAGCTCCCGACAGGGGGAAGCCCACTATGGCTACACCTTC.

V gene TRBV5-1 combines with J gene TRBJ2-7; TRBD2 aligns across 8 bases. The CDR3 consists of 16 residues. Germline V gives CDR1 SGHRS, CDR2 YFSETQ. The V and J ends lost 4 bases and 0 bases, in that order; junction bases with no gene match: 9. For the CDR3, the DNA is TGCGCCAGCAGCCATTACTTAGCGGGATCCTCCTACGAGCAGTACTTC. This codes for CASSHYLAGSSYEQYF.

This clone occurred once. The chain links TRBV6-5 to TRBJ2-7, with D unresolved. The V end lost 2 bases, the J end lost 3 bases, and 11 bases lay between the germline ends. The CDR3 sequence is 14 residues long. Germline V lookup: CDR1 MNHEY, CDR2 SVGAGI. Here the CDR3 DNA reads TGTGCCAGCAGTTACGGAGCACCCGTCTACGAGCAGTACTTC. This codes for CASSYGAPVYEQYF.

In this sample, this clone turned up once. The chain couples TRBV4-2 to TRBJ2-7, with a weak D call TRBD2 (5 bases). V was cut by 2 bases and J by 3 bases, with 20 bases left in between. The CDR3 sequence is 17 residues long. Germline CDR1 and CDR2: LGHNA and YNFKEQ. Written as DNA, the CDR3 is TGTGCCAGCAGCCAATCCCAGGTGCCGCGCCGGGACTACGAGCAGTACTTC. Translation: CASSQSQVPRRDYEQYF.

J is TRBJ2-5 and V is TRBV27; 8 bases line up with TRBD2. The CDR3 is made up of 15 amino acids. Germline V lookup: CDR1 MNHEY, CDR2 SMNVEV (reference sequence). Trimming at V came to 1 base and at J to 2 bases, leaving 3 bases not matched to a gene. Written as DNA, the CDR3 is TGTGCCAGCAGTTTATTGGCTAGCGGGCAAGAGACCCAGTACTTC. The encoded protein is CASSLLASGQETQYF.

The genes are TRBV25-1 and TRBJ2-1; 8 nucleotides match TRBD1. Germline assignment: CDR1 MGHDK and CDR2 SYGVNS. After removal of 3 bases from V and 7 bases from J, the junction contained 8 bases not matched to a gene. The CDR3 length is 15 residues. This chain's CDR3 is CASSEGQEFWNEQFF. CDR3 DNA: TGTGCCAGCAGTGAGGGACAGGAGTTCTGGAATGAGCAGTTCTTC.

The chain employs TRBV27 and TRBJ2-5; either TRBD1 or TRBD2 may supply D (5 bases each). The V and J ends lost 2 bases and 4 bases respectively, with 14 bases between them. The CDR3 length is 15 residues. Germline V CDR1 and CDR2: MNHEY, SMNVEV (reference sequence). DNA for the CDR3: TGTGCCAGCAGTTTAGGGACCAAGATCGGAGAGACCCAGTACTTC. This sequence encodes CASSLGTKIGETQYF.

The chain combines TRBV19 with TRBJ2-1; 14 nucleotides agree with TRBD2. The V gene's germline CDR1 is LNHDA and CDR2 SQIVND (reference sequence). CDR3 size: 19 residues. Unmatched junction bases numbered 16, after V lost 3 bases and J lost 9 bases. The CDR3 DNA is TGTGCCAGTAGTATTACTCCAGGGGCGGGACTAGCGGGAGTCTCTGAGCAGTTCTTC. Protein: CASSITPGAGLAGVSEQFF.

This chain links TRBV29-1 with TRBJ2-7; possibly TRBD1 or TRBD2 for D (6 bases each). Per germline, CDR1 SQVTM and CDR2 ANQGSEA. The V gene lost 5 bases and the J gene lost 2 bases, with 13 bases spanning the gap. CDR3 length: 13 residues. Here the CDR3 reads CSVSKRGAYEQYF. CDR3 bases: TGCAGCGTTTCGAAAAGGGGGGCCTACGAGCAGTACTTC.

The gene calls are TRBV9 and TRBJ1-1, with D hard to call. CDR3 length equals 14 residues. Germline V lookup: CDR1 SGDLS, CDR2 YYNGEE. V was trimmed by 0 bases and J by 1 base, leaving 7 bases between them. The CDR3 DNA reads as TGTGCCAGCAGCGTAGGGAACGGGAACACTGAAGCTTTCTTT. Its protein product is CASSVGNGNTEAFF. Full variable domain (outside the CDR3, taken from reference TRBV9 and TRBJ1-1): DSGVTQTPKHLITATGQRVTLRCSPRSGDLSVYWYQQSLDQGLQFLIQYYNGEERAKGNILERFSAQQFPDLHSELNLSSLELGDSALYFCASSVGNGNTEAFFGQGTRLTVV.

This clone was recorded at least ten times. The chain recombines TRBV25-1 with TRBJ1-5; D perhaps matches TRBD1 (5 bases). CDR3 length: 15 amino acids. Germline CDR1 and CDR2: MGHDK and SYGVNS. V was trimmed by 3 bases and J by 6 bases, leaving 15 bases between them. The CDR3 DNA reads TGTGCCAGCAGTGAGAGACAGCTTAGACGTCAGCCCCAGCATTTT. Translating it yields CASSERQLRRQPQHF.

The genes are TRBV2 and TRBJ1-5; unclear D gene. The CDR3 has 12 residues. CDR1 and CDR2 from the germline V gene are SNHLY and FYNNEI. The germline V and J ends were trimmed by 6 bases and 4 bases, with 7 bases remaining between them. The DNA of the CDR3 is TGTGCCAGCAGCTGGGTAAATCAGCCCCAGCATTTT. The encoded protein is CASSWVNQPQHF.

The rearrangement joins TRBV30 to TRBJ2-7; D is unclear. CDR3 length: 14 amino acids. Trimming stripped 3 bases from V and 0 bases from J, with 12 bases between. From germline, CDR1 is GTSNPN and CDR2 SVGIG (reference sequence). CDR3 residues: CAWSSSSFSYEQYF. DNA of the CDR3: TGTGCCTGGAGCTCCTCCTCATTCTCCTACGAGCAGTACTTC. Complete variable domain (other parts from reference TRBV30 and TRBJ2-7): SQTIHQWPATLVQPVGSPLSLECTVEGTSNPNLYWYRQAAGRGLQLLFYSVGIGQISSEVPQNLSASRPQDRQFILSSKKLLLSDSGFYLCAWSSSSFSYEQYFGPGTRLTVT.

The rearrangement uses TRBV5-4 and TRBJ2-1; tentative D call: TRBD2 (6 bases). The CDR3 spans 14 residues. Trimming left V 3 bases short and J 3 bases short, with 10 bases between. Germline V gene lookup returns CDR1 SGHNT and CDR2 YYREEE (reference sequence). Here the CDR3 reads CASSSWGDYNEQFF. In nucleotides, the CDR3 is TGTGCCAGCAGCTCCTGGGGGGACTACAATGAGCAGTTCTTC. The entire variable domain, with the rest obtained from reference TRBV5-4 and TRBJ2-1, is as follows: ETGVTQSPTHLIKTRGQQVTLRCSSQSGHNTVSWYQQALGQGPQFIFQYYREEENGRGNFPPRFSGLQFPNYSSELNVNALELDDSALYLCASSSWGDYNEQFFGPGTRLTVL.

The rearrangement uses TRBV28 and TRBJ2-5; 7 nucleotides agree with TRBD1. This CDR3 is 15 amino acids long. CDR1 and CDR2 from the germline V gene are MDHEN and SYDVKM. V lost 6 bases and J lost 1; bases outside the gene matches: 8. CDR3 sequence (DNA): TGTGCCAGCAGGCTGAAGACAGGGAGCCAAGAGACCCAGTACTTC. This sequence encodes CASRLKTGSQETQYF.

This clone was counted at least ten times. The CDR3 bases are TGTGCCAGCAGCTCCGATTGGTCAACTAATGAAAAACTGTTTTTT. Translating gives CASSSDWSTNEKLFF. The gene calls are TRBV11-2 and TRBJ1-4, with D unclear. The V gene lost 4 bases and the J gene lost 0 bases, with 9 bases spanning the gap. Per the germline V gene, CDR1 is SGHAT and CDR2 is FQNNGV. The CDR3 consists of 15 residues.